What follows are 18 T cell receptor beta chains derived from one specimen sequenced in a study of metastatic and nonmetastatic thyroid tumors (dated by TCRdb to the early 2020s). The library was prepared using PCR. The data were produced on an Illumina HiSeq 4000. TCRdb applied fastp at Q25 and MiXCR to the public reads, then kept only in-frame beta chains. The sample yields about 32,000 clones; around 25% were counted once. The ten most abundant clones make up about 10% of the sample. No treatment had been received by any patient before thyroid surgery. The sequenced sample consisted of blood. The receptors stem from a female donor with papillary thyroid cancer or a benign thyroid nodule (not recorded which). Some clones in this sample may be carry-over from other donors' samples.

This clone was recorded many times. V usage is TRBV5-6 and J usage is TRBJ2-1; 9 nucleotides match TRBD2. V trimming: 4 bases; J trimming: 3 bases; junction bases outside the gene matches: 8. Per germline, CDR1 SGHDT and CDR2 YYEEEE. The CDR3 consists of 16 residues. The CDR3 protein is CASSPVAGAVYNEQFF. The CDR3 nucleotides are TGTGCCAGCAGCCCGGTAGCGGGAGCGGTCTACAATGAGCAGTTCTTC.

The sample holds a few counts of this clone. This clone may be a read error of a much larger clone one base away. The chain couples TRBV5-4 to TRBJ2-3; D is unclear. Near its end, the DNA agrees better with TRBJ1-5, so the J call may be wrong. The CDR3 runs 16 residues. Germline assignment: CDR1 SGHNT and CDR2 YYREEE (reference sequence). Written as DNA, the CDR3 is TGTGCCAGCAGCTTAAATGACTTAGCGGGAGTAGATACGCAGCATTTT. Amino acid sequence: CASSLNDLAGVDTQHF.

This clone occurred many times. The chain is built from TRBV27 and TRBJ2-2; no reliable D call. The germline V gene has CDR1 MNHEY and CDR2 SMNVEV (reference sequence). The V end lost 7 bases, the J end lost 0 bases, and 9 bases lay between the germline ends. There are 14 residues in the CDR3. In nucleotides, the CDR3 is TGTGCCAGCACCAGGCTTCCGAACACCGGGGAGCTGTTTTTT. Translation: CASTRLPNTGELFF.

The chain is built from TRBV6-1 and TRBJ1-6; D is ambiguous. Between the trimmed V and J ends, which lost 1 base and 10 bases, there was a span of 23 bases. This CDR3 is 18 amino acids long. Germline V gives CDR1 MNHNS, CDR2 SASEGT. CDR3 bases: TGTGCCAGCAGTGAAGATGCCCATCGGAGGGTTCGTCCGTCACCCCTCCACTTT. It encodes CASSEDAHRRVRPSPLHF.

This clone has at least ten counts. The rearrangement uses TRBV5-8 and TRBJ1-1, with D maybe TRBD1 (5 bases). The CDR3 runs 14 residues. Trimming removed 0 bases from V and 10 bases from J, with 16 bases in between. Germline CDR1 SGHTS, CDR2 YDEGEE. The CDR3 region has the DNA TGTGCCAGCAGCTTGGACCGGGGCGGCAGCTTAGCTTTCTTT. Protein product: CASSLDRGGSLAFF.

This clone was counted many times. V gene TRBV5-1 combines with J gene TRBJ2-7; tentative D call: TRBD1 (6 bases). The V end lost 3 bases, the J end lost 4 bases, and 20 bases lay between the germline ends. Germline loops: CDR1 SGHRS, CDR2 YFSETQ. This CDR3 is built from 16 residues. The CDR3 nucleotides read TGCGCCAGCAGCTCCCGACAGGAGAGAGTGCTATACGAGCAGTACTTC. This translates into CASSSRQERVLYEQYF.

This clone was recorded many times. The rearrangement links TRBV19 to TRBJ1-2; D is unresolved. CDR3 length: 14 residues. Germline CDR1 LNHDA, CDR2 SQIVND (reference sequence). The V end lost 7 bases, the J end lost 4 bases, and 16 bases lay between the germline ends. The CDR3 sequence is CASNDGVRSYGYTF. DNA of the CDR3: TGTGCCAGTAACGACGGGGTAAGGAGCTATGGCTACACCTTC.

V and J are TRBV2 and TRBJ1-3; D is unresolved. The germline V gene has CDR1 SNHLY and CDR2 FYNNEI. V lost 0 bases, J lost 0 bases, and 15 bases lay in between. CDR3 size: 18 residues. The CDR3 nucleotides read TGTGCCAGCAGTGAAGCGCTTCTAATGGCAGCCTCTGGAAACACCATATATTTT. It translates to CASSEALLMAASGNTIYF.

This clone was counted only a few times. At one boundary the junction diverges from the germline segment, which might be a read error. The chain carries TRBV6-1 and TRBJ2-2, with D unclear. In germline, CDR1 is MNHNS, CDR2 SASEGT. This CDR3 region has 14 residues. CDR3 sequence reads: CASSEGRAPWELFF. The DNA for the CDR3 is TGTGCCAGTAGTGAAGGGCGCGCCCCCTGGGAGCTGTTTTTT.

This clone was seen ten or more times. In DNA form, the CDR3 reads TGTGCCAGCAGCTTATCCCCGACAGGGGTAGTGGAGACCCAGTACTTC. Translated: CASSLSPTGVVETQYF. The chain carries TRBV11-2 and TRBJ2-5, with 8 bases lining up with TRBD1. Trimming took 2 bases from V and 5 from J; bases not matched to a gene: 10. This CDR3 contains 16 residues. Looked up from germline, CDR1 is SGHAT and CDR2 is FQNNGV.

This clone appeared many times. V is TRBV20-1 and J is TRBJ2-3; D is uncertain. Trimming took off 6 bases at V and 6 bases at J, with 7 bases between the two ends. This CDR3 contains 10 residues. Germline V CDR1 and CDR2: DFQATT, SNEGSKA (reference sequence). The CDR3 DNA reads TGCAGTGCAGGGATGGATACGCAGTATTTT. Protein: CSAGMDTQYF.

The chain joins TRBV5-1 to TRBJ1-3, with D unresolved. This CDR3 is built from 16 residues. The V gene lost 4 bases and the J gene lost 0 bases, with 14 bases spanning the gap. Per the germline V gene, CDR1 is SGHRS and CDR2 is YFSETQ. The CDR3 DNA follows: TGCGCCAGCAGCCCGAATCAGGTCTTCTCTGGAAACACCATATATTTT. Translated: CASSPNQVFSGNTIYF.

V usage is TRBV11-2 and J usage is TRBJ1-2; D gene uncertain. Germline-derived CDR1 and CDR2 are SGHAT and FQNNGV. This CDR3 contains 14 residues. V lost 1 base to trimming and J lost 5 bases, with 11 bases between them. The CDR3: CASSLGGSSYGYTF. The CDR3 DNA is TGTGCCAGCAGCTTAGGGGGATCGAGTTATGGCTACACCTTC.

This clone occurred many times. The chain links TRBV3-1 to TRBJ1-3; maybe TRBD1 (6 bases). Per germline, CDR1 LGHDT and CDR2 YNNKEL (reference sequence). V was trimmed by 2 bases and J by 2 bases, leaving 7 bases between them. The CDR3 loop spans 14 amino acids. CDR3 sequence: CASSQTGTGNTIYF. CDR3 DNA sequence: TGTGCCAGCAGCCAAACAGGGACTGGAAACACCATATATTTT.

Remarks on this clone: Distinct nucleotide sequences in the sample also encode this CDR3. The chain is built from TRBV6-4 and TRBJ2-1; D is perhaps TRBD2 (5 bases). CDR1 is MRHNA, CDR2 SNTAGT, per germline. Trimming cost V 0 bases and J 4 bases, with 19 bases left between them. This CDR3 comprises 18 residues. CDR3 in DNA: TGTGCCAGCAGTGACTCTTCGGGATCTGGAGGCACATACAATGAGCAGTTCTTC. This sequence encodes CASSDSSGSGGTYNEQFF.

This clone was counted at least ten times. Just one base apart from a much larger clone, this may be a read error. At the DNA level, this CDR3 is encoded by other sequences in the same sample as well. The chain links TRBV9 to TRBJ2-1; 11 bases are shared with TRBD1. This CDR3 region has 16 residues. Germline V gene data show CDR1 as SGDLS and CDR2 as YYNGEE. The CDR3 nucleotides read TGTGCCAGCAGCGCCCCGGGACAGGGGGGCTTTCATGAGCAGCTCTTC. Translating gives CASSAPGQGGFHEQLF.

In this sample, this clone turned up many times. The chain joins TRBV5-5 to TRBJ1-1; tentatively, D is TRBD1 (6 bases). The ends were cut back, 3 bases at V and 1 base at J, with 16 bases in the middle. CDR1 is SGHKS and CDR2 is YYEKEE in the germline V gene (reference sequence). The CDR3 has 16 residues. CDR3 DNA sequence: TGTGCCAGCAGCTCGGCCACGACGACAGGGAACACTGAAGCTTTCTTT. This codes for CASSSATTTGNTEAFF.

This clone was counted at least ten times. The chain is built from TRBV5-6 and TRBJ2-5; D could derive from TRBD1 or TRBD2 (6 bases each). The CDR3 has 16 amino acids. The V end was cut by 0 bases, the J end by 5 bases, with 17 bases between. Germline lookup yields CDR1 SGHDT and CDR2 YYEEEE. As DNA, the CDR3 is TGTGCCAGCAGCTTGGTTAGGAGGGGGAAAAAGGAGACCCAGTACTTC. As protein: CASSLVRRGKKETQYF.